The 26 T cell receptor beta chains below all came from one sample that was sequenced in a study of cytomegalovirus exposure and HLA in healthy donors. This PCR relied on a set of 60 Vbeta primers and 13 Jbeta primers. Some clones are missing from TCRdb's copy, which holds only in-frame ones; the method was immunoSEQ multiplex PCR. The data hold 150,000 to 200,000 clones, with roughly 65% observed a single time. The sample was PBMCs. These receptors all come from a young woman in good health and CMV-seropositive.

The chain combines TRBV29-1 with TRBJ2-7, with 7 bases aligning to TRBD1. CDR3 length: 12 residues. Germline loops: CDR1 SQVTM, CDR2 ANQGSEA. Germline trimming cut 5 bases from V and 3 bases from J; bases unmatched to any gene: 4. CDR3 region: CSVKQGIYEQYF. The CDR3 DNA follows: TGCAGCGTTAAACAGGGGATCTACGAGCAGTACTTC.

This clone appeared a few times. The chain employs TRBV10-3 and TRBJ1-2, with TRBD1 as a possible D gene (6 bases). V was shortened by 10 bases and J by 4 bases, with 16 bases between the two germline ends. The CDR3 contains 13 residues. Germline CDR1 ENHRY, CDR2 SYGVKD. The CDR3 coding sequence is TGTGCCACCGGAAGGGACATTATCTATGGCTACACCTTC. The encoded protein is CATGRDIIYGYTF.

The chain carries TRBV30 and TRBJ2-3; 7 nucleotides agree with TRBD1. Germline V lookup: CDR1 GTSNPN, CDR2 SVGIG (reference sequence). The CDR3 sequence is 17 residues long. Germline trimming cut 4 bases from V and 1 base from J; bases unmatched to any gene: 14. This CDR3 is CAWKSDRFNIGTDTQYF. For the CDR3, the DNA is TGTGCCTGGAAGTCGGACAGGTTCAACATTGGCACAGATACGCAGTATTTT.

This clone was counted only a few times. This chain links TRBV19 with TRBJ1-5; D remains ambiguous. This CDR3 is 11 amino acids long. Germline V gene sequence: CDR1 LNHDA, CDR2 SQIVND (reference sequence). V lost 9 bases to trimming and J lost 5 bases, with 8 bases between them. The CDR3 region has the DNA TGTGCCAGCGGGTGGTATCAGCCCCAGCATTTT. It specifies CASGWYQPQHF.

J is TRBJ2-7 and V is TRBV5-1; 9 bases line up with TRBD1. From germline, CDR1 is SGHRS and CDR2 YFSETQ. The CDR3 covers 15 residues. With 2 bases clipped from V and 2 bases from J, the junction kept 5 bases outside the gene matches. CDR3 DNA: TGCGCCAGCAGCTTTACCGGACAGGGGCCCTACGAGCAGTACTTC. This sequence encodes CASSFTGQGPYEQYF.

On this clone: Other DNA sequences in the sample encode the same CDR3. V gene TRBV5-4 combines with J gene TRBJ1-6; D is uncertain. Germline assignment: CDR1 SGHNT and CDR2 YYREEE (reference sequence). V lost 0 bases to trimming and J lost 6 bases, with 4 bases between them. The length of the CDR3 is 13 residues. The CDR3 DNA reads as TGTGCCAGCAGCTTGGACTCTAATTCACCCCTCCACTTT. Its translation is CASSLDSNSPLHF.

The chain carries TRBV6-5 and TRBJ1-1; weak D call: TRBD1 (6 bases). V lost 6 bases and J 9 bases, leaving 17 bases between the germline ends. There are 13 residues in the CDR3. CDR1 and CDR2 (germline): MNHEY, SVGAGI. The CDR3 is CASSPTRTVQAFF. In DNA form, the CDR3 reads TGTGCCAGCAGCCCTACCCGGACAGTTCAAGCTTTCTTT.

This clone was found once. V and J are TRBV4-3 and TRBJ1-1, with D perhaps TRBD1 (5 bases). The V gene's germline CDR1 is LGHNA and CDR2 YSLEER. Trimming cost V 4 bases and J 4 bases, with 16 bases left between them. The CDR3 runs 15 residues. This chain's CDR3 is CASSPAGGGGTEAFF. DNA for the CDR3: TGCGCCAGCAGCCCTGCCGGGGGTGGGGGCACTGAAGCTTTCTTT.

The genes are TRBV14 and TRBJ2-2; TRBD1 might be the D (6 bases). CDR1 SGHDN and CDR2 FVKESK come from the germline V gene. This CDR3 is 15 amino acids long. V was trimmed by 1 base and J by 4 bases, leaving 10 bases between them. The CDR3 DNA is TGTGCCAGCAGCCAAGTCTGGGGGCGCACCGGGGAGCTGTTTTTT. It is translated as CASSQVWGRTGELFF. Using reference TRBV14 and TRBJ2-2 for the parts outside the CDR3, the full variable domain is EAGVTQFPSHSVIEKGQTVTLRCDPISGHDNLYWYRRVMGKEIKFLLHFVKESKQDESGMPNNRFLAERTGGTYSTLKVQPAELEDSGVYFCASSQVWGRTGELFFGEGSRLTVL.

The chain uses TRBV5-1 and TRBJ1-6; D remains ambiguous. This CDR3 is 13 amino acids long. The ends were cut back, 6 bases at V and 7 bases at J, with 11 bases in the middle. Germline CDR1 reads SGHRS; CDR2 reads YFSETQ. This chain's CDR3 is CASNEHWNSPLHF. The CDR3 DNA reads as TGCGCCAGCAATGAGCATTGGAATTCACCCCTCCACTTT.

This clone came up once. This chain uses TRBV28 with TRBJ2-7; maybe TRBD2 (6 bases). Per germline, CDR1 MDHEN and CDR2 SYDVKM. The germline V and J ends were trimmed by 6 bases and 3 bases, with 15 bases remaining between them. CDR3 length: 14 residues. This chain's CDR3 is CASSPGTDYYEQYF. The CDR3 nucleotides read TGTGCCAGCAGCCCCGGGACTGACTACTACGAGCAGTACTTC.

CDR3 amino acids: CASWGAGWGKETQYF. CDR3 DNA sequence: TGTGCCAGCTGGGGAGCGGGATGGGGAAAAGAGACCCAGTACTTC. The chain recombines TRBV5-6 with TRBJ2-5, with TRBD2 identical over 7 bases. V lost 7 bases to trimming and J lost 3 bases; unmatched junction nucleotides: 12. Germline V CDR1 and CDR2: SGHDT, YYEEEE. The CDR3 runs to 15 residues.

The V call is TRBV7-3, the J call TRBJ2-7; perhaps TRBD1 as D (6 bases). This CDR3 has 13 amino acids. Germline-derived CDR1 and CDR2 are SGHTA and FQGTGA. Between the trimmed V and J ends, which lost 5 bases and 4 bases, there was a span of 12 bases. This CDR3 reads CASSAQQGYEQYF. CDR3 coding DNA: TGTGCCAGCAGCGCGCAACAGGGTTACGAGCAGTACTTC.

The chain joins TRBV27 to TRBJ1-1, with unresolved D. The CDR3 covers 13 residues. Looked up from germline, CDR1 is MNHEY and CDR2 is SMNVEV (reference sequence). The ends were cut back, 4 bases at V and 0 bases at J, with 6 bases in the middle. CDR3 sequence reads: CASSWAMNTEAFF. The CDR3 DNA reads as TGTGCCAGCAGTTGGGCCATGAACACTGAAGCTTTCTTT.

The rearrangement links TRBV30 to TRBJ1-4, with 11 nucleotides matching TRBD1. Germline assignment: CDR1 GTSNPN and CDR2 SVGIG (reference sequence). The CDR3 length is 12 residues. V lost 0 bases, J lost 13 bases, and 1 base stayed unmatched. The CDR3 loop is CAWSVGTGGLFF. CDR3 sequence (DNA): TGTGCCTGGAGTGTAGGGACAGGGGGACTGTTTTTT.

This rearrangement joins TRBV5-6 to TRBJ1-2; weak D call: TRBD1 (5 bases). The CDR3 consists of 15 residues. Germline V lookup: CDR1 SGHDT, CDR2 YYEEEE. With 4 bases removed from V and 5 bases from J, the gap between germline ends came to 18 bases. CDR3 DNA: TGTGCCAGCAGCATTAGGACACGGATATTGTATGGCTACACCTTC. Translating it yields CASSIRTRILYGYTF.

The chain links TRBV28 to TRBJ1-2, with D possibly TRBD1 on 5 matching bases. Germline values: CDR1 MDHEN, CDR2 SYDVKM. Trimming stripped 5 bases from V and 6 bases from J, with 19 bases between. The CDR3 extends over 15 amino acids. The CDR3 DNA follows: TGTGCCAGCAGTCCACGCGGGGGGTGGGGAGATGGCTACACCTTC. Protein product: CASSPRGGWGDGYTF.

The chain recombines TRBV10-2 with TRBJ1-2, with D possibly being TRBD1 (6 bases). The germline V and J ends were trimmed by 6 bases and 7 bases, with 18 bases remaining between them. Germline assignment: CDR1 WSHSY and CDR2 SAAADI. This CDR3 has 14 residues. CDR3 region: CASRPQGILLGYTF. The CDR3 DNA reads TGCGCCAGCAGACCTCAGGGGATCCTCCTTGGCTACACCTTC.

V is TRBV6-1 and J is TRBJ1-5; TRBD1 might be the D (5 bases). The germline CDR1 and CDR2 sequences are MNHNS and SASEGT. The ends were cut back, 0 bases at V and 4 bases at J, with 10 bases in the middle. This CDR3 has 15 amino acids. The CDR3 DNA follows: TGTGCCAGCAGTGAAGCGATGAACAGGAATCAGCCCCAGCATTTT. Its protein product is CASSEAMNRNQPQHF.

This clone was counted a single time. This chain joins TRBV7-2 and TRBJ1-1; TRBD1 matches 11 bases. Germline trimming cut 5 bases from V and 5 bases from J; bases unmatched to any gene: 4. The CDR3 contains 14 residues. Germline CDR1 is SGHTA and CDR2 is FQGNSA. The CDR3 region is CASSQDRGLTEAFF. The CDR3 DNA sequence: TGTGCCAGCAGCCAGGACAGGGGGCTAACTGAAGCTTTCTTT.

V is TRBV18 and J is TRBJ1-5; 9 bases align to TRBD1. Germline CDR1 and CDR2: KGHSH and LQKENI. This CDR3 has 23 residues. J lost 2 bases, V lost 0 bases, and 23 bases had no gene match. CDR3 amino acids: CASSPPMGQGDDFTLPGNQPQHF. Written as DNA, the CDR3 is TGTGCCAGCTCACCACCGATGGGACAGGGAGATGATTTCACCCTACCTGGCAATCAGCCCCAGCATTTT.

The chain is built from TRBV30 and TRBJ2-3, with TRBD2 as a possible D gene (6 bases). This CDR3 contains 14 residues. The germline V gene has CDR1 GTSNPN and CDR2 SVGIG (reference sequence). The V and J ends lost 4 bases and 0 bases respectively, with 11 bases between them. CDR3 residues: CAWNRAGSTDTQYF. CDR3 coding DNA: TGTGCCTGGAACCGGGCGGGAAGCACAGATACGCAGTATTTT.

The CDR3 spells CASRSRGNTEAFF. The CDR3 DNA is TGTGCCAGCAGGTCCAGGGGTAACACTGAAGCTTTCTTT. The rearrangement uses TRBV14 and TRBJ1-1; maybe TRBD1 (6 bases). CDR1 and CDR2 from the germline V gene are SGHDN and FVKESK. The CDR3 has 13 amino acids. V was pared by 6 bases and J by 2 bases, with 10 bases between.

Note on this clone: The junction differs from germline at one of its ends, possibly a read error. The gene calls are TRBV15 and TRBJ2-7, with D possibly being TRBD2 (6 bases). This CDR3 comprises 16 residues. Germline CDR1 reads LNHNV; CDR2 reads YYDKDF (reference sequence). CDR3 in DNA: TGTGCCACCAGCAGAGTGAAGACTAGTGTATCCTACGGGCAGTACTTC. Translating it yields CATSRVKTSVSYGQYF.

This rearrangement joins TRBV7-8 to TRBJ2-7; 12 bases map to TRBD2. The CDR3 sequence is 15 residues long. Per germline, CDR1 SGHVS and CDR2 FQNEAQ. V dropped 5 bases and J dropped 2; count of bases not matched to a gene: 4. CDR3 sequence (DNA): TGTGCCAGCAGCCCGAGGACTAGCGGGACCTACGAGCAGTACTTC. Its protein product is CASSPRTSGTYEQYF.

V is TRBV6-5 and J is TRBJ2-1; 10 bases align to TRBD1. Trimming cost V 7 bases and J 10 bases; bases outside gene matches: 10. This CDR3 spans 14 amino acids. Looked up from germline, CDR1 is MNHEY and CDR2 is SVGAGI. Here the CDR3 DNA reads TGTGCCAGCACCACACGACAGGGGGCTGAAGAGCAGTTCTTC. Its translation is CASTTRQGAEEQFF.